These T cell receptor beta chains were read from a single sample in a study of cytomegalovirus exposure and HLA in healthy donors. Sequencing used immunoSEQ multiplex PCR; TCRdb keeps in-frame clones, though not all of them. The sample comprises about 82,000 clones, around 77% of which are singletons, and around 3.4% rests with the top ten. The sample consisted of PBMCs. The receptors shown here come from a man aged 45 to 65 in good health and CMV-seronegative. CDR3s include the opening cysteine and the closing phenylalanine or tryptophan. Fields, in order: V gene, J gene, D gene, clone size, CDR3 protein, CDR3 DNA. The D gene is left open where the match is weak. Size is omitted from some rows. Given values are once, few, many or a class for expanded clones.

>TRBV11-2|TRBJ1-1|NA|NA
CASRGTGVRRAFF
TGTGCCAGCAGGGGGACGGGGGTTCGGCGAGCTTTCTTT
>TRBV29-1|TRBJ1-1|NA|NA
CSVVGAREAFF
TGCAGCGTTGTAGGGGCCAGGGAAGCTTTCTTT
>TRBV7-9|TRBJ2-3|NA|few
CASSLDARSGDTQYF
TGTGCCAGCAGCTTAGATGCTCGGTCCGGGGATACGCAGTATTTT
>TRBV6-5|TRBJ2-5|TRBD2|NA
CASREQLAGQETQYF
TGTGCCAGCAGGGAACAACTAGCGGGACAAGAGACCCAGTACTTC
>TRBV6-6|TRBJ2-5|NA|NA
CASTQGRQETQYF
TGTGCCAGCACACAGGGACGCCAAGAGACCCAGTACTTC
>TRBV6-6|TRBJ1-2|NA|NA
CASSQTGSYTF
TGTGCCAGCAGTCAAACAGGGAGCTACACCTTC
>TRBV5-8|TRBJ1-5|NA|once
CASSPLRVNQPQHF
TGTGCCAGCAGCCCGCTCAGGGTAAATCAGCCCCAGCATTTT
>TRBV18|TRBJ1-5|TRBD1|NA
CASSITGDPNQPQHF
TGTGCCAGCTCAATAACAGGGGATCCCAATCAGCCCCAGCATTTT
>TRBV5-1|TRBJ1-5|NA|once
CASSSGVEHNQPQHF
TGCGCCAGCAGCTCGGGGGTCGAGCACAATCAGCCCCAGCATTTT
>TRBV5-4|TRBJ1-4|NA|NA
CASSDVTARDEKLFF
TGTGCCAGCAGCGACGTGACGGCCCGGGATGAAAAACTGTTTTTT
>TRBV7-3|TRBJ2-3|NA|few
CASSYTSGSDTQYF
TGTGCCAGCAGCTACACCTCGGGTTCAGATACGCAGTATTTT
>TRBV7-9|TRBJ1-2|NA|few
CSSSLQGHGYTF
TGTTCCAGCAGTTTACAGGGTCACGGCTACACCTTC
>TRBV11-2|TRBJ1-1|NA|NA
CASSLDAGLMNTEAFF
TGTGCCAGCAGCTTAGATGCAGGACTCATGAACACTGAAGCTTTCTTT
>TRBV7-2|TRBJ2-3|NA|NA
CASSLGSGPSTDTQYF
TGTGCCAGCAGCTTAGGGAGCGGACCTAGCACAGATACGCAGTATTTT
>TRBV19|TRBJ1-5|TRBD1|few
CASSTNTGTGFNQPQHF
TGTGCCAGTAGTACAAATACCGGGACAGGGTTCAATCAGCCCCAGCATTTT
>TRBV28|TRBJ2-2|TRBD2|NA
CASSPPPGLAPTGELFF
TGTGCCAGCAGCCCCCCCCCAGGACTAGCCCCCACCGGGGAGCTGTTTTTT
>TRBV5-6|TRBJ2-3|NA|NA
CASTLGSVGTDTQYF
TGTGCCAGCACCTTGGGGTCGGTTGGCACAGATACGCAGTATTTT
>TRBV5-6|TRBJ1-6|TRBD1|few
CASSLEGTGYSPLHF
TGTGCCAGCAGCTTAGAGGGGACAGGTTATTCACCCCTCCACTTT
>TRBV7-8|TRBJ1-2|TRBD1|few
CASSWTGQGARGYTF
TGTGCCAGCAGCTGGACGGGACAGGGGGCACGTGGCTACACCTTC
>TRBV2|TRBJ2-3|NA|NA
CASSEPTGRGGNTQYF
TGTGCCAGCAGTGAACCGACAGGGAGAGGGGGGAATACGCAGTATTTT
>TRBV11-2|TRBJ2-1|NA|NA
CASSLVGGAHNEQFF
TGTGCCAGCAGCTTAGTGGGGGGGGCTCACAATGAGCAGTTCTTC
>TRBV5-6|TRBJ1-3|TRBD1|NA
CASSSGQGAMNTIYF
TGTGCCAGCAGCTCGGGACAGGGGGCAATGAACACCATATATTTT
>TRBV4-2|TRBJ1-1|NA|few
CASSQDRGQGPEAFF
TGTGCCAGCAGCCAAGATAGAGGTCAGGGCCCTGAAGCTTTCTTT
>TRBV5-1|TRBJ2-1|TRBD1|NA
CASTLGDRSNNEQFF
TGCGCCAGCACCCTAGGGGACAGGAGTAACAATGAGCAGTTCTTC
>TRBV5-5|TRBJ2-5|NA|NA
CASSLAETQYF
TGTGCCAGCAGCTTGGCGGAGACCCAGTACTTC
>TRBV9|TRBJ2-7|TRBD1|once
CASSVRDSKGYEQYF
TGTGCCAGCAGCGTCCGGGACAGTAAGGGCTACGAGCAGTACTTC
>TRBV6-6|TRBJ1-5|NA|NA
CASSRAGQINQPQHF
TGTGCCAGCAGCAGGGCCGGACAGATTAATCAGCCCCAGCATTTT
>TRBV6-5|TRBJ1-1|TRBD1|NA
CASRTDRGNTEAFF
TGTGCCAGCAGAACGGACAGGGGGAACACTGAAGCTTTCTTT
>TRBV5-1|TRBJ2-2|NA|few
CASSRGGGTGELFF
TGCGCCAGCAGCAGGGGGGGCGGCACCGGGGAGCTGTTTTTT
>TRBV10-3|TRBJ2-6|NA|NA
CAISERGDIGANVLTF
TGTGCCATCAGTGAGCGAGGGGACATTGGGGCCAACGTCCTGACTTTC
>TRBV19|TRBJ2-3|NA|NA
CASSIRNEDTQYF
TGTGCCAGTAGTATCAGGAATGAGGATACGCAGTATTTT